These 11 T cell receptor beta chains came from one sample sequenced in a study of cytomegalovirus exposure and HLA in healthy donors. Vbeta (60) and Jbeta (13) primers were used in the PCR. The table came from immunoSEQ multiplex PCR; TCRdb's copy has only in-frame clones and leaves some out. Counted here are about 120,000 clones, over 60% occurring once; the ten biggest clones make up less than 3.5%. Sequencing was done on a sample of PBMCs. These receptor sequences come from a woman in her forties in good health and CMV-seropositive.

The rearrangement uses TRBV6-5 and TRBJ1-2; TRBD1 might be the D (5 bases). The CDR3 is 14 amino acids. V lost 4 bases to trimming and J lost 6 bases, with 15 bases between them. The V gene's germline CDR1 is MNHEY and CDR2 SVGAGI. DNA for the CDR3: TGTGCCAGCAGTTTGGGGGGATCAATCAATGGCTACACCTTC. Amino acid sequence: CASSLGGSINGYTF.

This chain joins TRBV7-3 and TRBJ2-5; D is perhaps TRBD2 (7 bases). Germline V gives CDR1 SGHTA, CDR2 FQGTGA. The germline V and J ends were trimmed by 5 bases and 5 bases, with 18 bases remaining between them. The CDR3 sequence is 15 residues long. Here the CDR3 reads CASSLRGGTRETQYF. Written as DNA, the CDR3 is TGTGCCAGCAGCCTTAGGGGGGGCACAAGGGAGACCCAGTACTTC.

The chain recombines TRBV5-4 with TRBJ2-3; D possibly corresponds to TRBD1 (6 bases). Trimming took off 4 bases at V and 5 bases at J, with 11 bases between the two ends. The CDR3 has 13 amino acids. CDR1 is SGHNT, CDR2 YYREEE, per germline (reference sequence). The CDR3 sequence is CASSLGRGDTQYF. As DNA, the CDR3 is TGTGCCAGCAGCCTGGGCAGGGGAGATACGCAGTATTTT.

The chain recombines TRBV7-2 with TRBJ1-4; D is unresolved. The V gene lost 1 base and the J gene lost 5 bases, with 8 bases spanning the gap. CDR3 length: 14 residues. Germline lookup yields CDR1 SGHTA and CDR2 FQGNSA. CDR3 in amino acids: CASSLGVHNEKLFF. The DNA of the CDR3 is TGTGCCAGCAGCTTAGGCGTCCACAATGAAAAACTGTTTTTT.

The CDR3 coding sequence is TGCGCCAGCAGCCAACTGGCCCAGGGTGCCGGGGCCAACGTCCTGACTTTC. It specifies CASSQLAQGAGANVLTF. V and J are TRBV4-1 and TRBJ2-6; D perhaps matches TRBD1 (5 bases). V was pared by 2 bases and J by 4 bases, with 15 bases between. CDR1 and CDR2 (germline): MGHRA, YSYEKL. The CDR3 has 17 residues.

The table lists this clone with a few counts. In nucleotides, the CDR3 is TGCAGCGTTGTGGGGGGACTAGCGGGAGACACTAGCGAGCAGTACTTC. Protein sequence: CSVVGGLAGDTSEQYF. This sequence joins TRBV29-1 and TRBJ2-5; 14 bases agree with TRBD2. The J call may be in error: the DNA end matches TRBJ2-7 better. CDR1 and CDR2 from the germline V gene are SQVTM and ANQGSEA. The CDR3 is made up of 16 amino acids.

The chain links TRBV7-6 to TRBJ2-7, with D unclear. CDR3 length equals 15 residues. V shed 5 bases and J shed 0 bases, with 14 bases lying between them. The germline CDR1 and CDR2 sequences are SGHVS and FNYEAQ. The CDR3 here is CASSPHQDASYEQYF. CDR3 bases: TGTGCCAGCAGCCCCCACCAGGATGCCTCCTACGAGCAGTACTTC.

This chain links TRBV10-1 with TRBJ1-4, with D possibly matching TRBD1 (6 bases). Trimming cost V 8 bases and J 0 bases, with 16 bases left between them. The CDR3 totals 16 residues. Germline CDR1 reads WNHNN; CDR2 reads SYGVQD (reference sequence). The CDR3 sequence: CASSNSRQATNEKLFF. CDR3 DNA sequence: TGCGCCAGCTCAAATTCCCGACAGGCAACTAATGAAAAACTGTTTTTT.

The J gene is TRBJ2-7, the V gene TRBV29-1; 7 bases line up with TRBD2. This CDR3 is 14 amino acids long. V lost 6 bases to trimming and J lost 2 bases; unmatched junction nucleotides: 10. Looked up from germline, CDR1 is SQVTM and CDR2 is ANQGSEA. The chain's CDR3 is CSVRAGMSPYEQYF. CDR3 coding DNA: TGCAGCGTCCGAGCGGGAATGAGCCCCTACGAGCAGTACTTC.

The chain uses TRBV6-5 and TRBJ1-3; no clear D gene. The CDR3 is 15 amino acids. Trimming took 5 bases from V and 6 from J, leaving 17 bases between them. CDR1 and CDR2 (germline): MNHEY, SVGAGI. In nucleotides, the CDR3 is TGTGCCAGCAGTCCGACCAGGCCGACGGAAAACACCATATATTTT. Protein: CASSPTRPTENTIYF.

The chain recombines TRBV27 with TRBJ2-1, with 11 bases lining up with TRBD2. The CDR3 sequence is 14 residues long. Germline trimming cut 8 bases from V and 5 bases from J; bases unmatched to any gene: 5. In germline, CDR1 is MNHEY, CDR2 SMNVEV (reference sequence). CDR3 region: CASLTSGGHNEQFF. The CDR3 bases are TGTGCCAGCCTTACTAGCGGGGGACACAATGAGCAGTTCTTC.